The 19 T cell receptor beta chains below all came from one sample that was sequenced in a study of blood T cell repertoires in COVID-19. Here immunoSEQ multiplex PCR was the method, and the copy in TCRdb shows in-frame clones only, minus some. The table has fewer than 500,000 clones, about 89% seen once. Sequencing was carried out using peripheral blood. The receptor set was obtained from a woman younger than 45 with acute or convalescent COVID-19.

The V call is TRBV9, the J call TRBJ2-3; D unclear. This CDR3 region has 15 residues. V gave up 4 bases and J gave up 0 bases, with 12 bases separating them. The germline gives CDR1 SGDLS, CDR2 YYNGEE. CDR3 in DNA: TGTGCCAGCAGCTCAGGTTTCCCTAGCACAGATACGCAGTATTTT. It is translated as CASSSGFPSTDTQYF. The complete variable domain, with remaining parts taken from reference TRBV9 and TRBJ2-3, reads DSGVTQTPKHLITATGQRVTLRCSPRSGDLSVYWYQQSLDQGLQFLIQYYNGEERAKGNILERFSAQQFPDLHSELNLSSLELGDSALYFCASSSGFPSTDTQYFGPGTRLTVL.

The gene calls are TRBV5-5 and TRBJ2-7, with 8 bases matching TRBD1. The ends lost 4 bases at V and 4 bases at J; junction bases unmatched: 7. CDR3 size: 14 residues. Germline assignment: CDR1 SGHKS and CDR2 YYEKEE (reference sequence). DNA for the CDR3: TGTGCCAGCAGCGCCGTGGACAGGGATTACGAGCAGTACTTC. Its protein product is CASSAVDRDYEQYF. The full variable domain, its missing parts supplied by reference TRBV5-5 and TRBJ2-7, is DAGVTQSPTHLIKTRGQQVTLRCSPISGHKSVSWYQQVLGQGPQFIFQYYEKEERGRGNFPDRFSARQFPNYSSELNVNALLLGDSALYLCASSAVDRDYEQYFGPGTRLTVT.

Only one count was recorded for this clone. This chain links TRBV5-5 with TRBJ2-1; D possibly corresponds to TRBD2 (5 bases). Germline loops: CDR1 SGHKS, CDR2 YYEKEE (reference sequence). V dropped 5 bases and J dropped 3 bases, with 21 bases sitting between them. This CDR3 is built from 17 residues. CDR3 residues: CASSLGDYLEVYNEQFF. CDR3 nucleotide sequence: TGTGCCAGCAGTTTAGGCGACTACCTAGAAGTCTACAATGAGCAGTTCTTC.

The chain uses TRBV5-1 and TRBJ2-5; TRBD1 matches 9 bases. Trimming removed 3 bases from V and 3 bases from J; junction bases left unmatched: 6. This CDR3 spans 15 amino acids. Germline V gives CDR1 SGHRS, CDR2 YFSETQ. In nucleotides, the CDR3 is TGCGCCAGCAGCTATCGACAGGGGGAAAAAGAGACCCAGTACTTC. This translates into CASSYRQGEKETQYF.

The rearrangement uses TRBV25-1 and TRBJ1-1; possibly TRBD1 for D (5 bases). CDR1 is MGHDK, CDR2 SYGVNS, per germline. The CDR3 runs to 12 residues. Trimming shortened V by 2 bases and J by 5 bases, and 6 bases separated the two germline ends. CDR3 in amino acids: CASSEQGTEAFF. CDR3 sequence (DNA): TGTGCCAGCAGTGAACAGGGAACTGAAGCTTTCTTT.

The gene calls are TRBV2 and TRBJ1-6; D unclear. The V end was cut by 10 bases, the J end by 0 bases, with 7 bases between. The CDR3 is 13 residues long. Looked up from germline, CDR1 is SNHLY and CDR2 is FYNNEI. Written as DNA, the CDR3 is TGTGCCACCAGGAGCTCCTATAATTCACCCCTCCACTTT. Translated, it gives CATRSSYNSPLHF.

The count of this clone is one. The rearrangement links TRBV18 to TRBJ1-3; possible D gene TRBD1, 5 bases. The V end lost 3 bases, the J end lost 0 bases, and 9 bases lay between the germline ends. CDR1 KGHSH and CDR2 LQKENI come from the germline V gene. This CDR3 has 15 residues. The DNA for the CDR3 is TGTGCCAGCTCACCCGGGAGGGGCTCTGGAAACACCATATATTTT. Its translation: CASSPGRGSGNTIYF.

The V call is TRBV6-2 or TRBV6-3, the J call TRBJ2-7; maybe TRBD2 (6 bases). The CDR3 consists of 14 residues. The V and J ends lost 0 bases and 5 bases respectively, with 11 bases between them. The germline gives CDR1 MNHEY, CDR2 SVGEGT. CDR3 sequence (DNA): TGTGCCAGCAGTTACTCGATGGGGAGGAACGAGCAGTACTTC. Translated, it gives CASSYSMGRNEQYF.

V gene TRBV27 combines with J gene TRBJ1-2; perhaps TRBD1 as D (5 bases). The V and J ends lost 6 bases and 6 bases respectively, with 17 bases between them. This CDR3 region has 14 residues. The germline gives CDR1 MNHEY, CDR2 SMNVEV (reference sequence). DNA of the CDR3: TGTGCCAGCAGGACAGACAGAGAGCCTCATGGCTACACCTTC. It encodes CASRTDREPHGYTF.

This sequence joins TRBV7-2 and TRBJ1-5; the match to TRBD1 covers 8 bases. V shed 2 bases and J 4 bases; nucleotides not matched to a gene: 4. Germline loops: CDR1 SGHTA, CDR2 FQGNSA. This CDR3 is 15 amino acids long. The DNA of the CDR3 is TGTGCCAGCAGCTTATCAGGGGGCGTAAATCAGCCCCAGCATTTT. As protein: CASSLSGGVNQPQHF.

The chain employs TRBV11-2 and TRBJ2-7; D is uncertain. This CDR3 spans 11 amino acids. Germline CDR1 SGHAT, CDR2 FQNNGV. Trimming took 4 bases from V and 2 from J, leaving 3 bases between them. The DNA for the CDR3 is TGTGCCAGCAGCTACACCTACGAGCAGTACTTC. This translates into CASSYTYEQYF. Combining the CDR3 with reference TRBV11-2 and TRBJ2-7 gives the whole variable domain EAGVAQSPRYKIIEKRQSVAFWCNPISGHATLYWYQQILGQGPKLLIQFQNNGVVDDSQLPKDRFSAERLKGVDSTLKIQPAKLEDSAVYLCASSYTYEQYFGPGTRLTVT.

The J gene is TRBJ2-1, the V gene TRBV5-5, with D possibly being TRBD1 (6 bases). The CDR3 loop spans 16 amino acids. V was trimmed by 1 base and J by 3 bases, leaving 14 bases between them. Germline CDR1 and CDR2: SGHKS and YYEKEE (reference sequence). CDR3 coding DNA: TGTGCCAGCAGCTTGATTTGGCAGGGGCGCTACAATGAGCAGTTCTTC. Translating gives CASSLIWQGRYNEQFF.

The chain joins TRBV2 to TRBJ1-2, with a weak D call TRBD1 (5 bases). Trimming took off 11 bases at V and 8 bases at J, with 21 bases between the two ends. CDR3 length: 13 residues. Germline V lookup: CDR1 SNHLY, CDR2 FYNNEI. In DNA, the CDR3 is TGTGCCGGTGGGACTCTCCGCGCCCAGGGCTACACCTTC. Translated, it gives CAGGTLRAQGYTF.

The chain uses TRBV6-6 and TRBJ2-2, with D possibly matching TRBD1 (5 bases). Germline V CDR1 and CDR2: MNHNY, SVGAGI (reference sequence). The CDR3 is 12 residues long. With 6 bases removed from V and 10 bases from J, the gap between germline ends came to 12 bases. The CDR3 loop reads CASRTGPEELFF. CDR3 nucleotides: TGTGCCAGCAGAACAGGTCCGGAGGAGCTGTTTTTT.

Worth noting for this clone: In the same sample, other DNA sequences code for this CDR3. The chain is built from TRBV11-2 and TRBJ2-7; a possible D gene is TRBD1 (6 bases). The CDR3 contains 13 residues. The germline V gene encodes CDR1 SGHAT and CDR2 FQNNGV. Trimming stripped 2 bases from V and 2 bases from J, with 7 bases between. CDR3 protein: CASSLPGAYEQYF. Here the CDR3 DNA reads TGTGCCAGCAGCTTACCAGGGGCCTACGAGCAGTACTTC.

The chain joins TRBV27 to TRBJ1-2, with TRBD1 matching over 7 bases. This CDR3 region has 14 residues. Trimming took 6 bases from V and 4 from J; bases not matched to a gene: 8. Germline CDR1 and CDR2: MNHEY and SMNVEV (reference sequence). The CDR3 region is CASRFARGFYGYTF. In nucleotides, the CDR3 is TGTGCCAGCAGATTCGCCAGGGGGTTCTATGGCTACACCTTC.

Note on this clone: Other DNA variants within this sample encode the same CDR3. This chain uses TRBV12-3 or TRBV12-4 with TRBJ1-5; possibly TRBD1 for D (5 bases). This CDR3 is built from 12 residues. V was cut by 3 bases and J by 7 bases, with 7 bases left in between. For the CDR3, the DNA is TGTGCCAGCAGTTTCGGGGGACAGCCCCAGCATTTT. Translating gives CASSFGGQPQHF.

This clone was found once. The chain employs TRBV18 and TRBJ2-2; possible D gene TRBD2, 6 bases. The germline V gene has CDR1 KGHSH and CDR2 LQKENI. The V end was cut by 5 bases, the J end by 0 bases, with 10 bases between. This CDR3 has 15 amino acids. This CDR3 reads CASSSTSTNTGELFF. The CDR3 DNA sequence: TGTGCCAGCTCATCTACTAGCACGAACACCGGGGAGCTGTTTTTT.

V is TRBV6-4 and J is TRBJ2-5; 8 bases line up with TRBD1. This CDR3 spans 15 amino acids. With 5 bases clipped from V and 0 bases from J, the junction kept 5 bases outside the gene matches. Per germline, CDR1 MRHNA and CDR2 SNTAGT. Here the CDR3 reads CASSWTGMDQETQYF. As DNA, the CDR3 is TGTGCCAGCAGTTGGACAGGGATGGACCAAGAGACCCAGTACTTC.